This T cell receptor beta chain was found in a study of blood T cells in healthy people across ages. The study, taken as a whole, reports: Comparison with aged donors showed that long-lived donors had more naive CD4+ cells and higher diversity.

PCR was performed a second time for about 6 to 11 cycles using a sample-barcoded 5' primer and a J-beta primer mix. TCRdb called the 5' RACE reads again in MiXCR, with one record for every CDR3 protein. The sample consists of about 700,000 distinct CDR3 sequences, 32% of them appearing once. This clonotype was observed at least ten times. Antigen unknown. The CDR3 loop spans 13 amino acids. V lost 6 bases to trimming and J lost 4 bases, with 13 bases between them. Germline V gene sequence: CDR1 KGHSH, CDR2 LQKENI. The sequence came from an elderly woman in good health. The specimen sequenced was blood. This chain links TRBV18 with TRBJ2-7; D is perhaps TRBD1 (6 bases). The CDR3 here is CASSTGQGYEQYF. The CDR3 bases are TGTGCCAGCTCTACCGGGCAGGGGTACGAGCAGTACTTC.